The T cell receptor beta chain described here comes from a study of post-analysis software for immune sequencing data. The study, taken as a whole, reports: In patients, TRBV5-6, TRBV5-1 and TRBV20-1 belonged to roughly 5 TRBV segments found more frequently than in controls.

V shed 6 bases and J shed 5 bases, with 11 bases lying between them. CDR1 WNHNN and CDR2 SYGVQD come from the germline V gene (reference sequence). The CDR3 has 13 residues. Details on this clonotype: Its antigen is unidentified.

Tagging with unique molecular identifiers was a feature of the TCR beta cDNA libraries. TCRdb recomputed calls from the PCR reads with MiXCR, one row per CDR3 protein. The data contain about 500,000 distinct CDR3 sequences, 40% to 55% of them singletons. Sequenced material: blood. This chain joins TRBV10-1 and TRBJ1-5; the D gene is possibly TRBD1 (5 bases). This receptor was identified in a girl under 18 with multiple sclerosis. DNA for the CDR3: TGCGCCAGCAGCGGGGGGTTCGATCAGCCCCAGCATTTT. Translated, it gives CASSGGFDQPQHF.